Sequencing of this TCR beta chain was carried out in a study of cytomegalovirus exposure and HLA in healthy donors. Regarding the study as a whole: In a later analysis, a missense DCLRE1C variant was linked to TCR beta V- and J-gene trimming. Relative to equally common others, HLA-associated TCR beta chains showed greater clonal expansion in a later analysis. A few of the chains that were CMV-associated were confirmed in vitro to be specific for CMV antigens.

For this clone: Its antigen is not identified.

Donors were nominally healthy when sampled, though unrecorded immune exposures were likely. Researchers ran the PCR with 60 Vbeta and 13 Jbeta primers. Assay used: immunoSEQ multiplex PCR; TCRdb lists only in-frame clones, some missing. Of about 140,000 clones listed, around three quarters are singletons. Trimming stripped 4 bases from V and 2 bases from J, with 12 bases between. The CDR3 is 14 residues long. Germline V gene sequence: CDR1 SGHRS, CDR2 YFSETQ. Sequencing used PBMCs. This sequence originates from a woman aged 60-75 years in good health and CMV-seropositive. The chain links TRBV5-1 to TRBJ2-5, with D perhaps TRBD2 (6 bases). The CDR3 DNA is TGCGCCAGCAGCCTCATAGCGGCGCAAGAGACCCAGTACTTC. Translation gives CASSLIAAQETQYF.